This section outlines one TCR beta chain sequence together with its context. The antigen it binds to is not known. No much larger clonotype is one base removed from it; base qualities were not supplied. This sample is drawn from a study of response to subunit inactivated influenza vaccine listed by TCRdb under 2018. Study-wide context: Deep quantitative T cell receptor repertoire profiling was used in the study to track responses to a trivalent subunit inactivated influenza vaccine. What the authors observed across the whole study: According to the authors, only a limited number of new T cells may be recruited by each seasonal influenza vaccination.

According to the germline V gene, CDR1 reads SGHDT and CDR2 reads YYEEEE. Cut back by 2 bases and 7 bases, the V and J ends lie 13 bases apart. Measured from the cysteine to the phenylalanine, the CDR3 is 14 residues long. Only the CDR3 portion is preserved as DNA: 42 bases, with reading frame beginning at the first base. The receptor library was made with RT-PCR. TCRdb lists the instrument as Illumina HiSeq 2500. The raw public data were reprocessed by TCRdb itself: fastp quality trimming at Q25, MiXCR clonotype calling, in-frame beta chains only. A single entry per CDR3 protein holds the most common genes and DNA from its merged rows. The sample table records about 570,000 distinct CDR3 sequences; 11% of these occur just once. Jointly, the top ten make up around 10% of the sample. Separately, the same data were catalogued under a study of T cells expressing NK-cell markers. The second publication reports: The TCR beta cDNA libraries were made using 5'RACE template switching, a step that added both a universal primer site and unique molecular identifiers. Roughly 8 donors provided sorted CD3+CD56+NKG2C+, CD3+CD56+NKG2C- and CD3+CD56-NKG2C+ T-cell subsets, whose TCR beta-chain repertoires were profiled. Among the eight sequenced donors, only one was HCMV-seronegative, while the other seven were HCMV-seropositive. To restrict sorting to alphabetaTCR-expressing T cells, an anti-gammadeltaTCR antibody was added in several experiments. In six donors, the dominant CD3+CD56+NKG2C+ clonotypes were among the top 10 CD8+ clonotypes and accounted for 1.0-7.0% of CD8+ T cells. Those dominant clonotypes were again the most abundant among CD3+CD56-NKG2C+ cells in a handful of donors, at about 25-60.1%. It remained unclear whether the expanded NKG2C-expressing T cell clones were specific for HCMV antigens. Randomly selected healthy volunteers, three men and five women, were used as the eight sequenced donors. HCMV serostatus was determined by detecting HCMV-specific IgG in serum with a commercial ELISA kit. Ficoll density gradient centrifugation was used to isolate peripheral blood mononuclear cells from blood. Bulk peripheral blood T-cell repertoires were additionally sequenced from unsorted PBMC for 5 or 6 donors. Synthesis of cDNA was primed from the TCR beta constant segment and was followed by two consecutive PCR amplification steps. Illumina HiSeq 2000/2500, MiSeq or NextSeq was used to sequence libraries as 2 x 150 bp reads. MIGEC handled demultiplexing of the reads and grouping by UMI, while MiTCR was used to assemble and quantify clonotypes. To exclude erroneous sequences, any TCR cDNA sequence not supported by at least two reads was discarded. The tcR package was used for downstream repertoire analysis, and clonotypes were matched between fractions using CDR3 nucleotide sequence together with V segment. VDJmatch was used to annotate antigen specificity against VDJdb, with one amino acid substitution in CDR3 allowed.

In this chain, TRBV5-6 is recombined with TRBJ2-1; the D gene is perhaps TRBD1 or TRBD2, as each covers 6 bases. The sequences come from PBMCs from blood, collected on the day of vaccination. This receptor was taken from a man aged 45 to 65 who received an inactivated influenza vaccine. Donor details come from another sample of the same person, matched by shared clones. The DNA is as follows: TGTGCCAGCAGCTTCGGGGGCGCGGGTAATGAGCAGTTCTTC. Translated, this is CASSFGGAGNEQFF.